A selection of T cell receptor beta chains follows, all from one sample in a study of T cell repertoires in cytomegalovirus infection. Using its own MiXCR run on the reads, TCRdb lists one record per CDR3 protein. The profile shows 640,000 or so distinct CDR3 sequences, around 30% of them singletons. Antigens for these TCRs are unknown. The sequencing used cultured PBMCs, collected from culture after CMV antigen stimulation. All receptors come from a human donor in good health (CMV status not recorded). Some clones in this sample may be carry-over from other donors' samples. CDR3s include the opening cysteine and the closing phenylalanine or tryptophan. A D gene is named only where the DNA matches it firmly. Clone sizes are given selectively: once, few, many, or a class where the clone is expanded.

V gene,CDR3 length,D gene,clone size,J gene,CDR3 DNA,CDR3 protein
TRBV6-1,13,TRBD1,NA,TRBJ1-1,TGTGCCAGCAGTGTCAGGGGGCAGGGTGAAGCTTTCTTT,CASSVRGQGEAFF
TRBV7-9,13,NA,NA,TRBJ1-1,TGTGCCAGCAGCTTCGGTGAATACACTGAAGCTTTCTTT,CASSFGEYTEAFF
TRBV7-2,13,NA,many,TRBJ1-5,TGTGCCAGCAGCGCCGATCCGAGACAGCCCCAGCATTTT,CASSADPRQPQHF
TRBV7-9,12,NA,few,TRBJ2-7,TGTGCCAGCAGCCACTCAGGGTACGAGCAGTACTTC,CASSHSGYEQYF
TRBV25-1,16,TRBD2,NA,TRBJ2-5,TGTGCCAGCAGGACCCCATTTGGAGCGGGAGGGGAGACCCAGTACTTC,CASRTPFGAGGETQYF
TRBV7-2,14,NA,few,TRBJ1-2,TGTGCCAGCAGCTTAGCGCTGGCTGGCGGTGGCTACACCTTC,CASSLALAGGGYTF
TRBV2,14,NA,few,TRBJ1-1,TGTGCCAGCAGCTCTGAGGGGGGGATCCCTGAAGCTTTCTTT,CASSSEGGIPEAFF
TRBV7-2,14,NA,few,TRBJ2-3,TGTGCCAGCCTTCCCTTTGGGAACACAGATACGCAGTATTTT,CASLPFGNTDTQYF
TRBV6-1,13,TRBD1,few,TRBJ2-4,TGTGCCAAACCCAGGGGGTCGCGAAACATTCAGTACTTC,CAKPRGSRNIQYF
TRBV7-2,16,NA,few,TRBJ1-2,TGTGCCAGCAGCCCCCGAAGGGTTTGGACTAACTATGGCTACACCTTC,CASSPRRVWTNYGYTF
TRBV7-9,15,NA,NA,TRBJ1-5,TGTGCCAGCAGCTTAGGTTTGGGGTACAATCAGCCCCAGCATTTT,CASSLGLGYNQPQHF
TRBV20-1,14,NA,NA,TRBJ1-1,TGCAGTGCTAGAGATTTGGGGCCGGGGACTGAAGCTTTCTTT,CSARDLGPGTEAFF
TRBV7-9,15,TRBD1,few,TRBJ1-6,TGTGCCAGCAGCCCCCTGGGACAGGGTGATTCACCCCTCCACTTT,CASSPLGQGDSPLHF
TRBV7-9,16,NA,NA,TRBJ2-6,TGTGCCAGCAGCTGGGGTAGAAACTCTGGGGCCAACGTCCTGACTTTC,CASSWGRNSGANVLTF
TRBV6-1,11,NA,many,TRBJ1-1,TGTGCCGGCAGGTTGCACACTGAAGCTTTCTTT,CAGRLHTEAFF
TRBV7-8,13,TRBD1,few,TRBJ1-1,TGTGCCAGCAGCTTTCAGGGGGGCGCTGAAGCTTTCTTT,CASSFQGGAEAFF
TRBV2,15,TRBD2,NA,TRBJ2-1,TGTGCCAGCAGCGCGAGACCGGGACTAGTCGACGAGCAGTTCTTC,CASSARPGLVDEQFF
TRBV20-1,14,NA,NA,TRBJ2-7,TGCAGTGCCCACGAGAGTCGGGGGGCTGAAGAGCAGTACTTC,CSAHESRGAEEQYF
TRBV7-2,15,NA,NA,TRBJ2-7,TGTGCCAGCAGCGTCACGAGAGGCAGAAACTACGAGCAGTACTTC,CASSVTRGRNYEQYF
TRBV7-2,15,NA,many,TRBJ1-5,TGTGCCAGCAGCTTAGCGGGGGGAGGCAATCAGCCCCAGCATTTT,CASSLAGGGNQPQHF
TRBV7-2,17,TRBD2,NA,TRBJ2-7,TGTGCCAGCAGCTTAGCCGGGGGGGGGGCCCTGGGCTACGAGCAGTACTTC,CASSLAGGGALGYEQYF
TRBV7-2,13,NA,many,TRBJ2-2,TGTGCCACGTACAGGGCGAACACCGGGGAGCTGTTTTTT,CATYRANTGELFF
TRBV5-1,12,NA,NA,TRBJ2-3,TGCGCCAGCAGCTTGTCAAAGTATACGCAGTATTTT,CASSLSKYTQYF
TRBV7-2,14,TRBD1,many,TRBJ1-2,TGTGCCAGCAGCTCGGACAGGGGGCGAAGGGGCTACACCTTC,CASSSDRGRRGYTF